This entry concerns a single T cell receptor (beta chain). Antigen: not known. The data are from a study of cytomegalovirus exposure and HLA in healthy donors. Study-level findings and limits: Sequencing likely produced, as an artifact, a cluster of highly shared sequence variants.

V shed 4 bases and J 6 bases; nucleotides not matched to a gene: 7. Germline-derived CDR1 and CDR2 are SGHRS and YFSETQ. The CDR3 covers 15 residues. Use of 60 Vbeta and 13 Jbeta primers characterized the PCR. Sequencing used immunoSEQ multiplex PCR; TCRdb keeps in-frame clones, though not all of them. Of roughly 160,000 clones listed, roughly 85% are singletons. The source material was PBMCs. The chain recombines TRBV5-1 with TRBJ2-7; 13 bases line up with TRBD2. The TCR originated in a boy aged 2 to 9 in good health and CMV-seronegative. The CDR3 DNA reads TGCGCCAGCAGCCAAGGGACTAGCGGGGTAGGCGAGCAGTACGTC. Its protein product is CASSQGTSGVGEQYV.